These 10 T cell receptor beta chains originate from one sample sequenced in a study of shared clonotypes between healthy human individuals. Terminally differentiated effector memory CD45RA+ cells were left out of the naive CD8 fraction, which was CD45RO-negative and positively selected for CCR7. Method: immunoSEQ multiplex PCR; TCRdb's copy keeps in-frame clones and lacks some. The table shows millions of clones, with about 93% occurring only once. The sample consisted of naive CD8+ T cells from PBMCs. Source of these receptors: a young man in good health. Some clones in this sample may be carry-over from other donors' samples.

The V gene is TRBV6-1, the J gene TRBJ1-3; D is undetermined. Between the trimmed V and J ends, which lost 10 bases and 2 bases, there was a span of 15 bases. The CDR3 loop spans 14 amino acids. CDR1 is MNHNS, CDR2 SASEGT, per germline. CDR3 region: CAIHSFRPGNTIYF. As DNA, the CDR3 is TGTGCCATACACTCTTTTCGACCTGGAAACACCATATATTTT.

V and J are TRBV7-9 and TRBJ2-2, with D perhaps being TRBD1 or TRBD2 (7 bases each). Trimming shortened V by 4 bases and J by 7 bases, and 19 bases separated the two germline ends. This CDR3 has 16 amino acids. Per the germline V gene, CDR1 is SEHNR and CDR2 is FQNEAQ (reference sequence). CDR3 loop: CASSSTGEGRIGELFF. CDR3 DNA sequence: TGTGCCAGCAGCTCTACAGGGGAGGGAAGGATCGGGGAGCTGTTTTTT.

The gene calls are TRBV5-6 and TRBJ1-5; D possibly corresponds to TRBD1 (5 bases). CDR1 and CDR2 (germline): SGHDT, YYEEEE. CDR3 length: 17 amino acids. V was pared by 3 bases and J by 3 bases, with 19 bases between. CDR3 in amino acids: CASSSTQDWEPNQPQHF. The CDR3 bases are TGTGCCAGCAGCTCAACACAGGACTGGGAACCCAATCAGCCCCAGCATTTT.

The V call is TRBV4-2, the J call TRBJ2-1, with D tentatively TRBD1 (6 bases). The CDR3 spans 14 residues. The germline V and J ends were trimmed by 1 base and 10 bases, with 14 bases remaining between them. Germline V gene lookup returns CDR1 LGHNA and CDR2 YNFKEQ. CDR3 sequence reads: CASSQVGAGAEQFF. The CDR3 nucleotides read TGTGCCAGCAGCCAAGTGGGGGCAGGTGCCGAGCAGTTCTTC.

This clone was seen a few times. The V call is TRBV30, the J call TRBJ1-1, with no clear D. V lost 0 bases, J lost 1 base, and 9 bases lay in between. The CDR3 contains 14 residues. CDR1 is GTSNPN, CDR2 SVGIG, per germline (reference sequence). For the CDR3, the DNA is TGTGCCTGGAGTGTAAGGGCCGCGAACACTGAAGCTTTCTTT. Amino acids: CAWSVRAANTEAFF.

This chain links TRBV27 with TRBJ2-7, with a possible D match to TRBD1 (6 bases). The germline V gene encodes CDR1 MNHEY and CDR2 SMNVEV (reference sequence). The CDR3 has 15 amino acids. V lost 2 bases to trimming and J lost 3 bases, with 14 bases between them. CDR3 protein: CASSLRIQGSYEQYF. CDR3 in DNA: TGTGCCAGCAGTTTACGCATTCAGGGGAGCTACGAGCAGTACTTC.

This sequence joins TRBV6-5 and TRBJ2-3; D is perhaps TRBD1 (6 bases). V was cut by 4 bases and J by 1 base, with 15 bases left in between. The CDR3 consists of 16 residues. Germline assignment: CDR1 MNHEY and CDR2 SVGAGI. CDR3 nucleotide sequence: TGTGCCAGCAGTTCAACAGGGTACCTCGGCACAGATACGCAGTATTTT. Encoded protein: CASSSTGYLGTDTQYF.

The chain uses TRBV27 and TRBJ2-1; unclear D gene. Between the trimmed V and J ends, which lost 8 bases and 4 bases, there was a span of 12 bases. The germline V gene encodes CDR1 MNHEY and CDR2 SMNVEV (reference sequence). The CDR3 covers 13 residues. CDR3 DNA: TGTGCCAGCTGGCGAAAGCTTTACAATGAGCAGTTCTTC. It is translated as CASWRKLYNEQFF.

The J gene is TRBJ2-1, the V gene TRBV7-9, with TRBD2 identical over 14 bases. This CDR3 comprises 15 residues. The J segment lost 8 bases and the V segment lost 4 bases, leaving 4 bases of the junction unmatched. CDR1 is SEHNR, CDR2 FQNEAQ, per germline (reference sequence). The CDR3 protein is CASSSGLAGGDEQFF. DNA for the CDR3: TGTGCCAGCAGCTCCGGACTAGCGGGAGGTGATGAGCAGTTCTTC.

This clone was seen just once. V usage is TRBV11-2 and J usage is TRBJ2-7; 9 bases align to TRBD2. Germline-derived CDR1 and CDR2 are SGHAT and FQNNGV. With V trimmed by 5 bases and J by 2 bases, 16 bases remained unmatched. CDR3 length: 18 amino acids. The CDR3 reads CASSPPTRAGGFAYEQYF. As DNA, the CDR3 is TGTGCCAGCAGCCCCCCCACTAGGGCGGGAGGGTTCGCCTACGAGCAGTACTTC.